These 24 T cell receptor beta chains were all obtained from the same sample, sequenced in a study of control samples from healthy donors and cancer patients. Produced via immunoSEQ multiplex PCR; TCRdb's table is partial and in-frame only. Of 25,000 to 35,000 clones listed, around 94% are singletons. Sequencing input: blood. The receptor source for this set is a man in his sixties in good health.

This clone was counted once. V is TRBV7-9 and J is TRBJ1-1; TRBD1 matches at 7 bases. The CDR3 is made up of 16 amino acids. The V gene's germline CDR1 is SEHNR and CDR2 FQNEAQ (reference sequence). Losses at the gene ends were 5 bases for V and 1 base for J; bases not matched to a gene: 10. CDR3 sequence: CASSDATGSPNTEAFF. CDR3 DNA: TGTGCCAGCAGCGACGCGACAGGGTCGCCGAACACTGAAGCTTTCTTT.

The rearrangement links TRBV7-2 to TRBJ1-4, with 9 bases identical to TRBD1. Trimming removed 4 bases from V and 5 bases from J; junction bases left unmatched: 17. CDR1 and CDR2 from the germline V gene are SGHTA and FQGNSA. This CDR3 contains 19 residues. CDR3 bases: TGTGCCAGCAGCTCGAAAGGCGGACAGGGGCGCCTCCTGAATGAAAAACTGTTTTTT. As protein: CASSSKGGQGRLLNEKLFF.

In this sample, this clone turned up once. This CDR3 is also generated by other DNA sequences in the sample. J is TRBJ1-1 and V is TRBV6-6, with TRBD1 identical over 7 bases. Germline CDR1 MNHNY, CDR2 SVGAGI (reference sequence). The CDR3 spans 14 residues. The J segment lost 1 base and the V segment lost 2 bases, leaving 1 base of the junction unmatched. In DNA, the CDR3 is TGTGCCAGCAGTTACGGACAGGCGAACACTGAAGCTTTCTTT. Translated, it gives CASSYGQANTEAFF.

A single count supports this clone. The chain joins TRBV3-1 (or the pseudogene TRBV3-2) to TRBJ1-2; D unclear. The CDR3 totals 15 residues. Trimming pared 4 bases from V and 3 bases from J, leaving 15 bases between. The V gene's germline CDR1 is LGHDT and CDR2 YNNKEL (reference sequence). DNA for the CDR3: TGTGCCAGCAGCCCCCTCAGAGGGAGAGACTATGGCTACACCTTC. Residues: CASSPLRGRDYGYTF.

The chain has TRBV11-2 and TRBJ1-1; possibly TRBD1 for D (5 bases). Germline assignment: CDR1 SGHAT and CDR2 FQNNGV. The CDR3 totals 12 residues. The V end was cut by 2 bases, the J end by 7 bases, with 8 bases between. DNA for the CDR3: TGTGCCAGCAGCTTACAGGGAATTGAAGCTTTCTTT. Translation gives CASSLQGIEAFF.

Concerning this clone itself: Compared with germline, one end of the junction differs, possibly owing to a read error. Other DNA sequences in the same sample also yield this CDR3. The gene calls are TRBV6-2 or TRBV6-3 and TRBJ2-2, with TRBD2 matching over 7 bases. Per germline, CDR1 MNHEY and CDR2 SVGEGT. CDR3 length: 14 residues. As DNA, the CDR3 is TGTGCCAGTAGTTTGGTCCAGGGAGGGAGGGAGCTGTTTTTT. Protein product: CASSLVQGGRELFF.

The V call is TRBV7-9, the J call TRBJ2-5; D possibly matches TRBD1 or TRBD2 (6 bases each). The ends were cut back, 7 bases at V and 4 bases at J, with 19 bases in the middle. Germline assignment: CDR1 SEHNR and CDR2 FQNEAQ (reference sequence). This CDR3 region has 15 residues. CDR3 amino acids: CASTPAGGLAETQYF. DNA for the CDR3: TGTGCCAGCACCCCAGCTGGGGGGCTTGCAGAGACCCAGTACTTC. Based on the CDR3 plus reference TRBV7-9 and TRBJ2-5, the full variable domain is DTGVSQNPRHKITKRGQNVTFRCDPISEHNRLYWYRQTLGQGPEFLTYFQNEAQLEKSRLLSDRFSAERPKGSFSTLEIQRTEQGDSAMYLCASTPAGGLAETQYFGPGTRLLVL.

The chain couples TRBV6-5 to TRBJ2-3; 12 nucleotides agree with TRBD2. Per germline, CDR1 MNHEY and CDR2 SVGAGI. The CDR3 covers 15 residues. V lost 10 bases and J lost 5; bases outside the gene matches: 10. CDR3 in DNA: TGTGCCAAACCCGGACTAGCGGGGTTTGGAGATACGCAGTATTTT. Translating gives CAKPGLAGFGDTQYF.

This chain uses TRBV30 with TRBJ2-3, with 10 nucleotides matching TRBD2. Germline V gene lookup returns CDR1 GTSNPN and CDR2 SVGIG (reference sequence). The CDR3 is 15 residues long. V lost 5 bases and J lost 11; bases outside the gene matches: 16. Here the CDR3 reads CAWERPGLASLRQYF. The CDR3 bases are TGTGCCTGGGAAAGGCCGGGACTAGCGTCTTTAAGGCAGTATTTT. Full variable domain (outside the CDR3, taken from reference TRBV30 and TRBJ2-3): SQTIHQWPATLVQPVGSPLSLECTVEGTSNPNLYWYRQAAGRGLQLLFYSVGIGQISSEVPQNLSASRPQDRQFILSSKKLLLSDSGFYLCAWERPGLASLRQYFGPGTRLTVL.

The chain uses TRBV6-5 and TRBJ1-2; D remains unclear. CDR3 length equals 14 residues. Germline CDR1 MNHEY, CDR2 SVGAGI. V gave up 2 bases and J gave up 4 bases, with 11 bases separating them. CDR3 residues: CASSYGESAYGYTF. The CDR3 DNA reads TGTGCCAGCAGTTACGGGGAATCCGCCTATGGCTACACCTTC.

V is TRBV7-2 and J is TRBJ2-3, with 14 bases fitting TRBD2. Germline CDR1 reads SGHTA; CDR2 reads FQGNSA. This CDR3 comprises 18 residues. J lost 3 bases, V lost 5 bases, and 10 bases had no gene match. This CDR3 reads CASSKPMTSGGVTDTQYF. CDR3 bases: TGTGCCAGCAGCAAGCCGATGACTAGCGGGGGGGTGACAGATACGCAGTATTTT.

The CDR3 reads CASSLGTGINSGNTIYF. CDR3 bases: TGCGCCAGCAGCTTGGGTACAGGGATCAACTCTGGAAACACCATATATTTT. V is TRBV5-1 and J is TRBJ1-3; D perhaps matches TRBD1 (6 bases). CDR1 and CDR2 (germline): SGHRS, YFSETQ. The CDR3 has 17 amino acids. With 0 bases removed from V and 0 bases from J, the gap between germline ends came to 13 bases.

The genes are TRBV7-9 and TRBJ1-2, with a possible D match to TRBD1 (5 bases). Germline CDR1 and CDR2: SEHNR and FQNEAQ (reference sequence). The CDR3 has 16 amino acids. V was trimmed by 5 bases and J by 8 bases, leaving 24 bases between them. The CDR3 DNA sequence: TGTGCCAGCAGCCCGGGGGAGGGCCTGACTCGGTCCGGCTACACCTTC. Translation: CASSPGEGLTRSGYTF.

The CDR3 sequence: CASSSRLGQGFNYGYTF. The CDR3 nucleotides read TGTGCCAGCAGCAGTCGCCTCGGACAGGGATTTAATTATGGCTACACCTTC. V gene TRBV7-2 combines with J gene TRBJ1-2; TRBD1 agrees at 8 bases. The germline V gene has CDR1 SGHTA and CDR2 FQGNSA. CDR3 length equals 17 residues. Losses at the gene ends were 5 bases for V and 5 bases for J; bases not matched to a gene: 16. The entire variable domain, with the rest obtained from reference TRBV7-2 and TRBJ1-2, is as follows: GAGVSQSPSNKVTEKGKDVELRCDPISGHTALYWYRQSLGQGLEFLIYFQGNSAPDKSGLPSDRFSAERTGGSVSTLTIQRTQQEDSAVYLCASSSRLGQGFNYGYTFGSGTRLTVV.

V usage is TRBV11-2 and J usage is TRBJ1-1; possibly TRBD1 for D (6 bases). Germline V lookup: CDR1 SGHAT, CDR2 FQNNGV. CDR3 length equals 15 residues. The ends were cut back, 5 bases at V and 0 bases at J, with 13 bases in the middle. The CDR3 region has the DNA TGTGCCAGCAGCCCAGACGCAGGGGTGAACACTGAAGCTTTCTTT. Protein: CASSPDAGVNTEAFF.

This chain joins TRBV10-2 and TRBJ2-3; the match to TRBD2 covers 11 bases. Unmatched junction bases numbered 8, after V lost 6 bases and J lost 6 bases. Germline loops: CDR1 WSHSY, CDR2 SAAADI. CDR3 length: 15 residues. CDR3 in amino acids: CASSAGTSGADTQYF. CDR3 coding DNA: TGCGCCAGCAGCGCCGGGACTAGCGGTGCCGATACGCAGTATTTT.

This chain's CDR3 is CASSLEGQGTGYTF. The CDR3 nucleotides are TGCGCCAGCAGCTTGGAGGGACAGGGAACGGGCTACACCTTC. The rearrangement links TRBV5-1 to TRBJ1-2, with TRBD1 matching 9 bases. The germline CDR1 and CDR2 sequences are SGHRS and YFSETQ. This CDR3 is 14 amino acids long. Trimming cost V 0 bases and J 8 bases; bases outside gene matches: 5. The full variable domain, its missing parts supplied by reference TRBV5-1 and TRBJ1-2, is KAGVTQTPRYLIKTRGQQVTLSCSPISGHRSVSWYQQTPGQGLQFLFEYFSETQRNKGNFPGRFSGRQFSNSRSEMNVSTLELGDSALYLCASSLEGQGTGYTFGSGTRLTVV.

CDR3: CAISGVGARNGYTF. The CDR3 nucleotides read TGTGCCATCAGTGGCGTGGGGGCGCGTAATGGCTACACCTTC. This chain links TRBV10-3 with TRBJ1-2; tentative D call: TRBD1 (6 bases). Trimming took off 4 bases at V and 6 bases at J, with 15 bases between the two ends. The germline CDR1 and CDR2 sequences are ENHRY and SYGVKD. The CDR3 length is 14 residues.

The V and J genes are TRBV28 and TRBJ1-5, with D perhaps matching TRBD1 (6 bases). The CDR3 runs 15 residues. Germline values: CDR1 MDHEN, CDR2 SYDVKM. V was pared by 3 bases and J by 3 bases, with 12 bases between. CDR3 sequence reads: CASSFMGGDNQPQHF. Here the CDR3 DNA reads TGTGCCAGCAGTTTTATGGGGGGCGACAATCAGCCCCAGCATTTT. The full variable domain, its missing parts supplied by reference TRBV28 and TRBJ1-5, is DVKVTQSSRYLVKRTGEKVFLECVQDMDHENMFWYRQDPGLGLRLIYFSYDVKMKEKGDIPEGYSVSREKKERFSLILESASTNQTSMYLCASSFMGGDNQPQHFGDGTRLSIL.

This clone is a singleton in its sample. V usage is TRBV7-3 and J usage is TRBJ2-1, with unresolved D. This CDR3 has 16 amino acids. V gave up 0 bases and J gave up 0 bases, with 9 bases separating them. In germline, CDR1 is SGHTA, CDR2 FQGTGA. The CDR3 loop is CASSLTRKGSYNEQFF. Written as DNA, the CDR3 is TGTGCCAGCAGCTTAACTAGAAAGGGCTCCTACAATGAGCAGTTCTTC.

This chain links TRBV6-5 with TRBJ1-2; D unclear. Trimming shortened V by 7 bases and J by 0 bases, and 9 bases separated the two germline ends. The CDR3 loop spans 13 amino acids. Per the germline V gene, CDR1 is MNHEY and CDR2 is SVGAGI. DNA for the CDR3: TGTGCCAGCACCTTAGGGTCTAACTATGGCTACACCTTC. It specifies CASTLGSNYGYTF.

V is TRBV6-1 and J is TRBJ1-6; D might be TRBD1 (5 bases). In germline, CDR1 is MNHNS, CDR2 SASEGT. This CDR3 comprises 14 residues. The V end lost 6 bases, the J end lost 10 bases, and 16 bases lay between the germline ends. In nucleotides, the CDR3 is TGTGCCAGCAGCTTATGGGGGGTGGGATCACCCCTCCACTTT. This translates into CASSLWGVGSPLHF.

The J gene is TRBJ1-1, the V gene TRBV6-5; D is uncertain. V shed 6 bases and J shed 1 base, with 12 bases lying between them. Germline-derived CDR1 and CDR2 are MNHEY and SVGAGI. The CDR3 totals 14 residues. The CDR3, as DNA: TGTGCCAGCAGCCGGACGGTTTCGAACACTGAAGCTTTCTTT. It is translated as CASSRTVSNTEAFF.

This clone was found once. The chain has TRBV6-2 or TRBV6-3 and TRBJ2-3; D unclear. The V and J ends lost 5 bases and 10 bases respectively, with 13 bases between them. CDR1 is MNHEY and CDR2 is SVGEGT in the germline V gene. The CDR3 runs to 12 residues. The CDR3 loop reads CASSIPSWAQYF. The CDR3 bases are TGTGCCAGCAGTATCCCCAGTTGGGCGCAGTATTTT.